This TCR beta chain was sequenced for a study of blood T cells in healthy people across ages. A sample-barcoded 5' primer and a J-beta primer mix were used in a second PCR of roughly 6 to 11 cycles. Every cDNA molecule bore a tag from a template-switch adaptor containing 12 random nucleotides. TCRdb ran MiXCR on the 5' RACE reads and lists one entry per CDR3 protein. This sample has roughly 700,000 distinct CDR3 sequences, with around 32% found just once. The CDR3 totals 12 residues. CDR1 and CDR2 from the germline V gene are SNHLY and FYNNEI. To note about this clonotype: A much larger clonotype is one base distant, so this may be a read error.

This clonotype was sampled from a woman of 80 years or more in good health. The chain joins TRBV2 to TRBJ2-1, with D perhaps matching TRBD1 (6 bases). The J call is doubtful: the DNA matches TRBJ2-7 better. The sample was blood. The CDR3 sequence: CASTEQGGEQYF. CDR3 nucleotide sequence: TGTGCCAGCACCGAACAGGGCGGCGAGCAGTACTTC.